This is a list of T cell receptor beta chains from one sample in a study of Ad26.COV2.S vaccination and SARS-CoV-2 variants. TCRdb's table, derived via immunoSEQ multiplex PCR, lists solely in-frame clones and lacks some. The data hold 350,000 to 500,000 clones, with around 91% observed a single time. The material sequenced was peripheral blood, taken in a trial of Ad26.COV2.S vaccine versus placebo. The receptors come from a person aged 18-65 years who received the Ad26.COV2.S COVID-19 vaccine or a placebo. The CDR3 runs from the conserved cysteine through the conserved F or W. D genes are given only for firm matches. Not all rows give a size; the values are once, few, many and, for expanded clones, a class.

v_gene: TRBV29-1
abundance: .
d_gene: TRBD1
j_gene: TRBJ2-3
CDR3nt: TGCAGCGTTGTAGGGGGGACAGGCGACACAGATACGCAGTATTTT
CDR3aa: CSVVGGTGDTDTQYF

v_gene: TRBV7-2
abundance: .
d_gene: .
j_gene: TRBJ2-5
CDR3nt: TGTGCCAGCAGCTTACTAGGGGACAAAGAGACCCAGTACTTC
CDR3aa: CASSLLGDKETQYF

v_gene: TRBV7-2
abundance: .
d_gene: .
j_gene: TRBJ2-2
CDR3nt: TGTGCCAGCAGCCGGAACACCGGGGAGCTGTTTTTT
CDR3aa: CASSRNTGELFF

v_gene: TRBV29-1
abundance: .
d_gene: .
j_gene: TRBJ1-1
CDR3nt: TGCAGCGTTGAAGACGCCGGGACATCGGCTTTCTTT
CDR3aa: CSVEDAGTSAFF

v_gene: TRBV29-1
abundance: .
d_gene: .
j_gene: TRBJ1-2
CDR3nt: TGCAGCGTTGGTTGGGCCGGCTCAAACTATGGCTACACCTTC
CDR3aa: CSVGWAGSNYGYTF

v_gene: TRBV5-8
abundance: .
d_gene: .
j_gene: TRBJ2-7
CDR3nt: TGTGCCAGCAGCTACAAGACAGGTTCTTTTGTATACGAGCAGTACTTC
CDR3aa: CASSYKTGSFVYEQYF

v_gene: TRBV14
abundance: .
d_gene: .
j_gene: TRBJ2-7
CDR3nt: TGTGCCAGCAGCCAAGTAAGGACCTACGAGCAGTACTTC
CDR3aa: CASSQVRTYEQYF

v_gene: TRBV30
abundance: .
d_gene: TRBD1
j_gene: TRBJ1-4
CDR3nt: TGTGCCTGGAGTAGGGGGCGAGGTGAAAAACTGTTTTTT
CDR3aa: CAWSRGRGEKLFF

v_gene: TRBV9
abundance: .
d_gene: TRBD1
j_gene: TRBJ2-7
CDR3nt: TGTGCCAGCAGCGTAGAACCCGCAGGGGGTGGGGAGCAGTACTTC
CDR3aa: CASSVEPAGGGEQYF

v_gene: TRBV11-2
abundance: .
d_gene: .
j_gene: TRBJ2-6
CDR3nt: TGTGCCAGCAGCTTATTAGGATTCTCTGGGGCCAACGTCCTGACTTTC
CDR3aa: CASSLLGFSGANVLTF

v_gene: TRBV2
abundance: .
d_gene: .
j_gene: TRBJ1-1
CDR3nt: TGTGCCAGCAGAAGGGAGAACACTGAAGCTTTCTTT
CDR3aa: CASRRENTEAFF

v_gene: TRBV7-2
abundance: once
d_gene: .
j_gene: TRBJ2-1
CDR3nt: TGTGCCAGCAGCTTAGAAGGCGATCGGAGCCGCTTGGGATTAGAGCAGTTCTTC
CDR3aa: CASSLEGDRSRLGLEQFF

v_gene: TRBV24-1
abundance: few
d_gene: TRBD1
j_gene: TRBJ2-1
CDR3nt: TGTGCCACCAGTGAATCCGGGACAGGGGGATACAATGAGCAGTTCTTC
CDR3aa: CATSESGTGGYNEQFF

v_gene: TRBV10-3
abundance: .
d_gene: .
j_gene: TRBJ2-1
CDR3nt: TGTGCCATCAGTGAGTCGATGGGACCCAATGAGCAGTTCTTC
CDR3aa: CAISESMGPNEQFF

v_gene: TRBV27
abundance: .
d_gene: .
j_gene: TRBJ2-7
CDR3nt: TGTGCCAGCAGTTTAAGGGGGGGCCCGTTCTCCTACGAGCAGTACTTC
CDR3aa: CASSLRGGPFSYEQYF

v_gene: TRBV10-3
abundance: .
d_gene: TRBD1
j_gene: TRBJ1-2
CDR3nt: TGTGCCATCAGTGGACAGGGGGCGGGCTATGGCTACACCTTC
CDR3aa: CAISGQGAGYGYTF

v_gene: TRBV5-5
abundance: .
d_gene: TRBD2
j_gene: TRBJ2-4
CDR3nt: TGTGCCAGCAGCTTGTTCAGCGGGGGCGGTCACATTCAGTACTTC
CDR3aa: CASSLFSGGGHIQYF

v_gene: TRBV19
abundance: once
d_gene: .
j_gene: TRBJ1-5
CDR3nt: TGTGCCAGTCGTACGGGCAATCAGCCCCAGCATTTT
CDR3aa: CASRTGNQPQHF

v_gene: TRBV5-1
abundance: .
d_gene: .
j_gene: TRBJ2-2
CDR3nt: TGCGCCAGCAGCTTGGGTACGGCTGGCTGGGGGGAGCTGTTTTTT
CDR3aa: CASSLGTAGWGELFF

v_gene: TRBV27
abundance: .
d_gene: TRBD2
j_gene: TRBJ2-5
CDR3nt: TGTGCCAGCAGTTTATATGGCGGGGGGGAGACCCAGTACTTC
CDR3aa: CASSLYGGGETQYF

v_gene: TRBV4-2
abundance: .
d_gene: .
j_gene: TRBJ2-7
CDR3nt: TGTGCCAGCAGCCAAGGTGGATACGGGATGGACGAGCAGTACTTC
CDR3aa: CASSQGGYGMDEQYF

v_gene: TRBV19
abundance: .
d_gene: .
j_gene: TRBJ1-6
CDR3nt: TGTGCCAGTAGTATAACAGACCACCTTCAGAATTCACCCCTCCACTTT
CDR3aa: CASSITDHLQNSPLHF

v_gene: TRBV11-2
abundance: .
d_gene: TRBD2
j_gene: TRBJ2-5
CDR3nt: TGTGCCAGCAGCCCACGTGGGGGGACTAGCGAGGAGACCCAGTACTTC
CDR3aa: CASSPRGGTSEETQYF

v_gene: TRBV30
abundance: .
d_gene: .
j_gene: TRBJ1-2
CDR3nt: TGTGCCTGGATTTGGGCAGACTATGGCTACACCTTC
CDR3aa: CAWIWADYGYTF

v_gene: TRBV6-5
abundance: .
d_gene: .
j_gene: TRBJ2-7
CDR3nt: TGTGCCAGCATGAGGGAGACTTTGGGCCTCTACGAGCAGTACTTC
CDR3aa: CASMRETLGLYEQYF

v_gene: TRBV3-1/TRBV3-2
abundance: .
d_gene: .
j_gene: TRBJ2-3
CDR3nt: TGTGCCAGCAGCCAGTCGCTTTCCGGAGCCACAGATACGCAGTATTTT
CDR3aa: CASSQSLSGATDTQYF

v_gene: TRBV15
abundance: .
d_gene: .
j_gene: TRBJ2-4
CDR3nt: TGTGCCACCAGCAGAGATCGGGGGCGGGCCACGGGAAACATTCAGTACTTC
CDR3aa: CATSRDRGRATGNIQYF

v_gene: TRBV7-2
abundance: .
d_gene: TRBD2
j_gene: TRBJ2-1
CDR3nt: TGTGCCAGCAGCCCGGGACTAGCGGGAGGGTCCTACAATGAGCAGTTCTTC
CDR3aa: CASSPGLAGGSYNEQFF

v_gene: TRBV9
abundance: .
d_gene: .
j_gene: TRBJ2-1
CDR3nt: TGTGCCAGCAGTGACCCCCGGAGCGGTTCCTACAATGAGCAGTTCTTC
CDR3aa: CASSDPRSGSYNEQFF

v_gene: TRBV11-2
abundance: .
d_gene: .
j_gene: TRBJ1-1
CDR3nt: TGTGCCAGCAGCTTAGCTGGAATAGCTTTCTTT
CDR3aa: CASSLAGIAFF

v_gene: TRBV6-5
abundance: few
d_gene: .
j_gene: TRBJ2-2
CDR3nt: TGTGCTATAAGTAGGGTTCTAGCCCGAACCGGGGAGCTGTTTTTT
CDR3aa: CAISRVLARTGELFF

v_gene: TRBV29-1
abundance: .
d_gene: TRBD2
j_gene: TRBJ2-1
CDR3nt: TGCAGCGCGCCTGGTCGGGCGGGAGCAGGGTACAATGAGCAGTTCTTC
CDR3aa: CSAPGRAGAGYNEQFF

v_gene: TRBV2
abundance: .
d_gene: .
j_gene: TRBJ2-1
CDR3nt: TGTGCCAGCAGTGAAGGCTCCCACTCCTACAATGAGCAGTTCTTC
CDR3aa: CASSEGSHSYNEQFF

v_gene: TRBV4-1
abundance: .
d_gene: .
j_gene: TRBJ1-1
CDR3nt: TGCGCCAGCAGCCAAGATTTGGGGGCAGAAGCTTTCTTT
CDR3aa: CASSQDLGAEAFF

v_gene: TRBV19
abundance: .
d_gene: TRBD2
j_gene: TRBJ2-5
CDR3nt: TGTGCCAGTAGTACCGCCCCTAAAGAGGAGACTAGCGGCAAAGAGACCCAGTACTTC
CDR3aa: CASSTAPKEETSGKETQYF

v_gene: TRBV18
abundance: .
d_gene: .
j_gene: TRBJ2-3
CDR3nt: TGTGCCAGCTCAAGGACTACCACAGATACGCAGTATTTT
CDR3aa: CASSRTTTDTQYF

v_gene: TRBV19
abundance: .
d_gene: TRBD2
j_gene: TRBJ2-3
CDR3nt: TGTGCCAGTAGTATCTCGGGACTAGCGATCGCAGATACGCAGTATTTT
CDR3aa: CASSISGLAIADTQYF

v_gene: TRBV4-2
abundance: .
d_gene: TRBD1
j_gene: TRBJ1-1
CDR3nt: TGTGCCAGCAGTTTCCGGGACAGGGGATCTTACACTGAAGCTTTCTTT
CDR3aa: CASSFRDRGSYTEAFF

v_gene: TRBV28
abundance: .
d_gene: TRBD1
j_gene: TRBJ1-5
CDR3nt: TGTGCCAGCAGTCTTGGGTTTACAGGGGGGACTAGCAATCAGCCCCAGCATTTT
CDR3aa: CASSLGFTGGTSNQPQHF

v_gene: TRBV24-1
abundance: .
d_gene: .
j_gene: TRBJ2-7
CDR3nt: TGTGCCACCAGTGATTCCATTGACAGGATTCTCCCCTACGAGCAGTACTTC
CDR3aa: CATSDSIDRILPYEQYF

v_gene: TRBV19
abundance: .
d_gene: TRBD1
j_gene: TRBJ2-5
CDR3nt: TGTGCCAGTAGTATAGACGACAGGGGACAAGAGACCCAGTACTTC
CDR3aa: CASSIDDRGQETQYF